This T cell receptor beta chain was captured by sequencing in a study of regulatory T cells in long-lasting Graves disease (dated by TCRdb to about 2021). About the study as a whole: Patients with newly diagnosed Graves' disease had been on antithyroid drugs for under 3 months. Persistent Graves' disease patients were compared with newly diagnosed Graves' disease patients by peripheral blood TCR sequencing and RNA sequencing. The study took place in China and was registered as a clinical trial. A total of approximately 35 samples were covered by TCR sequencing, comprising some 13 persistent and approximately 20 newly diagnosed Graves' disease patients.

Between the V and J ends, shortened by 0 bases and 10 bases respectively, the junction contains 9 bases. The germline V gene (reference sequence) supplies CDR1 LNHNV and CDR2 YYDKDF. Including cysteine and phenylalanine, the CDR3 has 12 amino acids. Left in the record is the CDR3 DNA by itself, 36 bases read in frame from the first base. The time point label for this specimen denotes: newly diagnosed GD, antithyroid drugs for less than 3 months. For both TCR sequencing and RNA sequencing, RNA was extracted from PBMCs in TRIzol. Graves' disease was diagnosed according to American Thyroid Association guidelines. Recruitment of patients was carried out at an endocrinology department in Xi'an, China. From each patient, approximately 9 milliliters of peripheral blood was collected into an EDTA anticoagulant tube. PBMCs were isolated by Ficoll Paque Plus density gradient separation without further T cell sorting. An Agilent 2100 Bioanalyzer and agarose gel were used to check RNA quality, while a NanoDrop 2000 measured RNA concentration.

On the study overall, not on this receptor specifically: A larger number of public clonotypes was shared among persistent patients (over 2,500) than among newly diagnosed patients (over 850). The study examined only peripheral blood because the primary lesion, thyroid tissue, could not be accessed. Preferential use of TRBV28, TRBJ1-2 and TRBJ2-5 was observed in persistent disease, whereas TRBV20-1 and TRBJ2-1 were favored in newly diagnosed disease. Persistent Graves' disease patients showed lower TCR Shannon entropy and fewer highly expanded clones than newly diagnosed patients, suggesting clonal expansion. Only the TCR beta chain was sequenced and analyzed. As a limitation, the authors acknowledged that the small sample size may reduce accuracy.

To prepare the library, multiplex PCR was applied. TCRdb shows the sequencer as Illumina HiSeq 4000. TCR beta libraries were built with iRepertoire HTBI primers and Arm-PCR amplification of CDR3 regions. Before sequencing, the PCR products underwent gel purification. For the original study's pipeline: A total of 60 to 80 TRBV and under 15 TRBJ segments were identified across samples and were used for gene usage analysis of CDR3 amino acid clonotypes. Filtered high-quality paired reads were merged into contigs using COPE and FqMerger. BLAST was used to align contigs to IMGT TRBV, TRBD and TRBJ reference genes, with CDR3 defined following IMGT. Any clonotype with a frequency above 0.1% was counted as a highly expanded clone. Shannon entropy was used to measure repertoire diversity, and the Gini coefficient was used to measure V-J evenness. Public clonotypes were defined as clonotypes shared by more than one individual. In-frame beta chains were kept once TCRdb had trimmed the public reads at Q25 with fastp and called clones with MiXCR. Under each unique CDR3 protein, matching rows form one entry showing the most common genes and DNA. TCRdb, rather than the study authors, made the V and J calls. The sample records some 330,000 distinct CDR3 sequences, 12% of which are singletons. The leading ten clones occupy about 20% of the sample.

With respect to this clonotype: The antigen it binds to is not known. Base quality data are lacking; no much larger clone is found one base away.

These data are also associated with another study on T cells in Graves' hyperthyroidism and ophthalmopathy. As described in the second report: Stable Graves' hyperthyroidism was defined as the absence of progression to ophthalmopathy over 18 months of follow-up. Hyperthyroidism patients were aged 18 to 65 years and newly diagnosed, with disease duration of less than 2 months. Patients with uncontrolled infections, other autoimmune diseases, pregnancy or lactation were excluded. Diagnoses were established on the basis of clinical symptoms, serum thyroxine and TRAb, thyroid ultrasound, and orbital computed tomography. The first round of RT-PCR for the TCR CDR3 was performed with the HTBI primer set and the Qiagen OneStep RT-PCR kit. Most expanded thyroid clonotypes (frequency above 0.001) were also found in blood, which suggests that blood repertoires may mirror thyroid immune responses. Ophthalmopathy was separated from stable hyperthyroidism by a 13 V-J signature model, with just over 85% sensitivity and about 81% specificity obtained in cross-validation and 80%/75% obtained in testing. During validation, the model predicted progression to ophthalmopathy a median of roughly 7.1 months ahead of onset, with almost 71% sensitivity and around 72% specificity. TCR V-J signatures able to tell the groups apart were searched for in a discovery cohort of some 97 patients, of whom more than 40 had Graves' ophthalmopathy and more than 55 had stable Graves' hyperthyroidism. Prospective prediction of ophthalmopathy was tested in an independent validation cohort of about 19 hyperthyroidism patients and 17 patients who later progressed to ophthalmopathy. The 75 to 100 discovery patients were randomly divided into training and test sets at a 7:3 ratio. In addition, the study compared T-cell repertoires in thyroid tissue and in blood from roughly six Graves' hyperthyroidism patients. Once sampling was done, hyperthyroidism patients were given methimazole at a starting dose of 30 mg daily, whereas ophthalmopathy patients were given high-dose intravenous methylprednisolone. A second multiplex PCR round built the libraries, followed by size selection and purification. The libraries were sequenced on an Illumina HiSeq2000 using paired-end 100 bp reads. SOAPnuke was used to process the raw data, removing reads that contained adapters or uncalled bases, had a mean Phred below 15, or lacked an exact match to the constant primer or identifier. High-quality paired reads were merged with COPE v1.2.5, and unique nucleotide sequences were defined as clonotypes. MiTCR v1.1 was used to align clonotypes to the IMGT TRBV, TRBD and TRBJ reference segments. Analysis was restricted to V-J combinations with a frequency above 0.0001, which covered 99.2% of repertoires. The TCS score was defined as F50 (clonal expansion) divided by E x V (chaos), with BLOSUM62-based TCRdist calculated between CDR3 peptides within each V-J. Welch's t-statistics and random forest reduced several hundred V-J features to about 13, which were used in a naive Bayes classifier (R e1071). No statistical method was used to fix the sample size in advance, and group allocation was not hidden from the investigators. TCR Vbeta CDR3 sequencing of 120 to 150 peripheral blood samples (43 ophthalmopathy, 75 hyperthyroidism and 17 progressor patients) is reported in the paper.

The sequence came from a woman aged 18-35 years with Graves disease. Donor details come from another sample of the same person, matched by shared clones. Sequenced material: peripheral blood mononuclear cells (PBMCs), taken at new diagnosis, from a patient treated with antithyroid drugs. The rearrangement joined TRBV15 to TRBJ1-1, with the D gene call left open. The CDR3 has the sequence CATSRDYLRAFF. The DNA sequence is given as TGTGCCACCAGCAGAGATTACCTGCGAGCTTTCTTT.